These 13 T cell receptor beta chains were sequenced from one sample in a study of T cell responses to AZD1222 COVID-19 vaccine. Data came from immunoSEQ multiplex PCR; TCRdb stores just in-frame clones and leaves some out. The sample has some 180,000 clones; roughly 92% are singletons. This sample comprised peripheral blood, obtained 28 days after the second AZD1222 dose. The origin of the receptors is an adult who received the AZD1222 COVID-19 vaccine.

The genes are TRBV4-1 and TRBJ2-5; unclear D gene. Trimming cost V 0 bases and J 8 bases, with 16 bases left between them. CDR3 length: 15 residues. CDR1 and CDR2 from the germline V gene are MGHRA and YSYEKL. This CDR3 reads CASSQEGVSSVTQYF. The CDR3 DNA reads as TGCGCCAGCAGCCAAGAGGGCGTCTCGTCGGTAACCCAGTACTTC.

J is TRBJ1-1 and V is TRBV25-1, with D perhaps TRBD1 (6 bases). This CDR3 has 17 residues. CDR1 is MGHDK, CDR2 SYGVNS, per germline. The V end was cut by 1 base, the J end by 1 base, with 16 bases between. The CDR3 loop is CASSESGAGRANTEAFF. The DNA for the CDR3 is TGTGCCAGCAGTGAATCAGGGGCAGGGAGGGCGAACACTGAAGCTTTCTTT.

This clone was seen a handful of times. The chain links TRBV6-5 to TRBJ1-4, with D possibly being TRBD1 (6 bases). Trimming stripped 2 bases from V and 13 bases from J, with 14 bases between. Per germline, CDR1 MNHEY and CDR2 SVGAGI. The CDR3 is 13 amino acids. The DNA for the CDR3 is TGTGCCAGCAGTTACAGCCCACAGGGAGGACTGTTTTTT. Its protein product is CASSYSPQGGLFF.

The CDR3 loop reads CASSLGRGLTDTQYF. In nucleotides, the CDR3 is TGTGCCAGCAGCTTGGGGCGGGGTTTAACAGATACGCAGTATTTT. This chain links TRBV5-4 with TRBJ2-3, with D perhaps matching TRBD2 (6 bases). Trimming stripped 0 bases from V and 3 bases from J, with 11 bases between. The CDR3 contains 15 residues. Germline V gene sequence: CDR1 SGHNT, CDR2 YYREEE (reference sequence).

Details on this clone: In the same sample, other DNA sequences code for this CDR3. CDR3 residues: CASSLALLGEQYF. The CDR3 coding sequence is TGTGCCAGCAGCTTAGCACTACTAGGCGAGCAGTACTTC. The rearrangement uses TRBV7-8 and TRBJ2-7; tentative D call: TRBD2 (5 bases). This CDR3 contains 13 residues. Germline CDR1 and CDR2: SGHVS and FQNEAQ. The V and J ends lost 0 bases and 6 bases respectively, with 9 bases between them.

The V call is TRBV7-2, the J call TRBJ1-1; D ambiguous. The CDR3 loop spans 14 amino acids. CDR1 and CDR2 (germline): SGHTA, FQGNSA. Trimming left V 5 bases short and J 3 bases short, with 13 bases between. CDR3 sequence (DNA): TGTGCCAGCAGCCCTCGGGCGTCTTACACTGAAGCTTTCTTT. It encodes CASSPRASYTEAFF.

V and J are TRBV11-2 and TRBJ1-2; 9 bases line up with TRBD1. The CDR3 contains 17 residues. V trimming: 2 bases; J trimming: 7 bases; junction bases outside the gene matches: 14. Germline CDR1 reads SGHAT; CDR2 reads FQNNGV. The CDR3 sequence is CASSLSINDRGKRGYTF. Here the CDR3 DNA reads TGTGCCAGCAGCTTATCTATCAACGACAGGGGGAAACGTGGCTACACCTTC.

This clone was observed a single time. The chain joins TRBV11-3 to TRBJ1-6; 9 positions agree with TRBD1. Germline V gene lookup returns CDR1 SGHNT and CDR2 YENEEA. The CDR3 is made up of 13 amino acids. V gave up 4 bases and J gave up 10 bases; unmatched junction bases: 2. CDR3 nucleotides: TGTGCCAGCAGCTCGGGACAGGGATCACCCCTCCACTTT. Translation gives CASSSGQGSPLHF. The complete variable domain, with remaining parts taken from reference TRBV11-3 and TRBJ1-6, reads EAGVVQSPRYKIIEKKQPVAFWCNPISGHNTLYWYLQNLGQGPELLIRYENEEAVDDSQLPKDRFSAERLKGVDSTLKIQPAELGDSAVYLCASSSGQGSPLHFGNGTRLTVT.

Here the CDR3 reads CASSPDVPGLAGGNNEQFF. As DNA, the CDR3 is TGTGCCAGCTCACCAGATGTACCGGGACTAGCGGGGGGAAACAATGAGCAGTTCTTC. The chain couples TRBV18 to TRBJ2-1, with TRBD2 identical over 15 bases. The CDR3 is made up of 19 amino acids. Germline CDR1 is KGHSH and CDR2 is LQKENI. V lost 2 bases and J lost 5; bases outside the gene matches: 10.

In this sample, this clone turned up once. The chain joins TRBV14 to TRBJ1-1; 10 bases line up with TRBD1. In germline, CDR1 is SGHDN, CDR2 FVKESK. V was clipped by 3 bases and J by 4 bases; unmatched bases: 2. The CDR3 covers 14 residues. The CDR3 nucleotides read TGTGCCAGCAGCCAGGACAGGGGGGCCACTGAAGCTTTCTTT. It encodes CASSQDRGATEAFF.

The chain employs TRBV18 and TRBJ1-1; 7 positions agree with TRBD1. The V segment lost 4 bases and the J segment 2 bases; nucleotides outside the gene matches: 13. Germline V CDR1 and CDR2: KGHSH, LQKENI. This CDR3 is 17 amino acids long. The CDR3: CASSQNRDRISNTEAFF. The CDR3 DNA sequence: TGTGCCAGCTCACAAAACCGGGACAGAATATCCAACACTGAAGCTTTCTTT.

J is TRBJ2-3 and V is TRBV3-1 (or the pseudogene TRBV3-2), with 8 bases aligning to TRBD2. This CDR3 has 16 amino acids. CDR1 and CDR2 from the germline V gene are LGHDT and YNNKEL (reference sequence). The ends lost 4 bases at V and 8 bases at J; junction bases unmatched: 14. CDR3 DNA: TGTGCCAGCAGCCTACCTATCCGGGGGGGGCTCGGTACGCAGTATTTT. This gives the protein CASSLPIRGGLGTQYF.

J is TRBJ1-1 and V is TRBV12-3 or TRBV12-4, with no clear D. CDR3 length: 13 amino acids. V lost 5 bases, J lost 4 bases, and 11 bases lay in between. The CDR3 DNA reads as TGTGCCAGCAGTCGCCTGGACGGCACTGAAGCTTTCTTT. Its protein product is CASSRLDGTEAFF.